The text below deals with one TCR beta chain. Its antigen remains unidentified. This specimen belongs to a study of cytomegalovirus exposure and HLA in healthy donors. Study results and caveats: Rare TCR sequences dominated, though some public TCRs recurred in many donors.

CDR1 and CDR2 (germline): MNHEY, SMNVEV (reference sequence). This CDR3 has 15 amino acids. Trimming stripped 7 bases from V and 0 bases from J, with 14 bases between. Clones were read by immunoSEQ multiplex PCR, and TCRdb kept only the in-frame ones, dropping some. Of roughly 50,000 clones in the sample, over 85% were seen once. The chain carries TRBV27 and TRBJ2-3; D is uncertain. The receptor comes from a man aged 18 to 29 in good health and CMV-seronegative. The sequenced material came from PBMCs. The CDR3 coding sequence is TGTGCCAGCACCCTGCGGCCGGGTAGCACAGATACGCAGTATTTT. It specifies CASTLRPGSTDTQYF.